This TCR beta chain was sequenced in a study of blood T cell repertoires in COVID-19. Study in general: The origin of the acute and convalescent COVID-19 samples was the United States, Italy and Spain. PBMCs, B-cell-depleted T cells, or T cells were the source of the cDNA or gDNA that made up the material.

Original processing methods: Amplified reference gene primers provided the basis for estimating nucleated cell counts. The assay was immunoSEQ multiplex PCR, and TCRdb's table has in-frame clones only and misses some. Clone size and the V and J calls come from that table; the DNA yielded D and trimming. The repertoire includes approximately 5,700 clones, about 81% of them detected once, and roughly 13% sits in the top ten. Germline CDR1 reads MDHEN; CDR2 reads SYDVKM. V dropped 8 bases and J dropped 2 bases, with 15 bases sitting between them. The CDR3 runs 14 residues. The TCR comes from a human donor in a cohort sampled during active COVID-19. The chain combines TRBV28 with TRBJ1-2; no clear D. Sequenced input: peripheral blood. The CDR3 DNA reads TGTGCCAGCGGTGAGTTGTCCTCAAACTATGGCTACACCTTC. It yields the protein CASGELSSNYGYTF.